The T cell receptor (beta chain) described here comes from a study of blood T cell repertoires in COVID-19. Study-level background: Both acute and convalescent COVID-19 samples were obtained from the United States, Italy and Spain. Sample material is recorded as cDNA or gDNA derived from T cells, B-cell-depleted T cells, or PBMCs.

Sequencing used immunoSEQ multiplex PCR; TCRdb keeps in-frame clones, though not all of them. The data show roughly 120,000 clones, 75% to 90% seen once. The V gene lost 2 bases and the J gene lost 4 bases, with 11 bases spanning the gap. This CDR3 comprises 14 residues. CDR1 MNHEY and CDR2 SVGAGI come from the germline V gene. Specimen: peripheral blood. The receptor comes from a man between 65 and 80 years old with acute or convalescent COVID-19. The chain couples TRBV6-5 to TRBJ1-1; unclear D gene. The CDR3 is CASSYLETATEAFF. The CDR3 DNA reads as TGTGCCAGCAGTTACCTCGAGACTGCCACTGAAGCTTTCTTT.